This TCR beta chain was recovered during a study of cytomegalovirus exposure and HLA in healthy donors. PCR employed 60 Vbeta and 13 Jbeta primers. Sequencing was performed with immunoSEQ multiplex PCR; in TCRdb, only in-frame clones are kept and a portion is missing. Of about 190,000 clones in the sample, roughly three quarters were seen once. The V gene lost 0 bases and the J gene lost 0 bases, with 8 bases spanning the gap. This CDR3 comprises 15 residues. Germline V gene data show CDR1 as MNHEY and CDR2 as SVGAGI. The rearrangement links TRBV6-5 to TRBJ1-2; unclear D gene. Input material: PBMCs. The sequence derives from a woman younger than 35 in good health and CMV-seronegative. The CDR3 protein is CASSYSGRSNYGYTF. DNA for the CDR3: TGTGCCAGCAGTTACTCGGGCAGGTCTAACTATGGCTACACCTTC.